The 27 T cell receptor beta chains presented below share a single source sample, sequenced in a study of shared clonotypes between healthy human individuals. Sequencing used immunoSEQ multiplex PCR; TCRdb keeps in-frame clones, though not all of them. The data contain around 700,000 clones, about 80% of them singletons. Sequencing was done on a sample of memory CD4+ T cells sorted from blood. Subset defined: CD45RA-negative fraction. The receptor set was obtained from a woman aged 30 to 39 in good health.

This chain connects TRBV6-1 to TRBJ2-5; a weak D match, TRBD1 (6 bases). V was clipped by 4 bases and J by 5 bases, with 11 bases between them. Looked up from germline, CDR1 is MNHNS and CDR2 is SASEGT. The CDR3 is made up of 13 amino acids. The CDR3 loop is CASSVQGSETQYF. The DNA for the CDR3 is TGTGCCAGCAGTGTCCAGGGGTCGGAGACCCAGTACTTC.

The gene calls are TRBV27 and TRBJ1-5, with D possibly TRBD1 on 6 matching bases. The ends were cut back, 5 bases at V and 6 bases at J, with 17 bases in the middle. This CDR3 comprises 15 residues. Germline V gives CDR1 MNHEY, CDR2 SMNVEV (reference sequence). CDR3 amino acids: CASSPRGGGGQPQHF. DNA of the CDR3: TGTGCCAGCAGTCCCCGAGGAGGGGGAGGTCAGCCCCAGCATTTT.

Concerning this clone: At the DNA level, this CDR3 is encoded by other sequences in the same sample as well. The CDR3 sequence: CASRDSSTDTQYF. Here the CDR3 DNA reads TGTGCCAGCAGGGATTCGAGCACAGATACGCAGTATTTT. The V and J genes are TRBV28 and TRBJ2-3; no clear D gene. The CDR3 spans 13 residues. Germline V gives CDR1 MDHEN, CDR2 SYDVKM. V was trimmed by 6 bases and J by 0 bases, leaving 7 bases between them.

This clone was observed a handful of times. This chain links TRBV27 with TRBJ2-7; 9 bases fit TRBD2. There are 15 residues in the CDR3. The V segment lost 5 bases and the J segment 6 bases; nucleotides outside the gene matches: 11. Per the germline V gene, CDR1 is MNHEY and CDR2 is SMNVEV (reference sequence). The CDR3 region is CASSGLALLGGEQYF. CDR3 nucleotides: TGTGCCAGCAGTGGACTAGCGCTGCTGGGGGGCGAGCAGTACTTC.

Of note for this clone: The sample has other DNA sequences that encode this CDR3 too. The CDR3 sequence is CASSAGTENTGELFF. In DNA, the CDR3 is TGCGCCAGCAGCGCCGGGACTGAGAACACCGGGGAGCTGTTTTTT. This chain joins TRBV5-1 and TRBJ2-2; weak D call: TRBD2 (6 bases). Trimming removed 4 bases from V and 1 base from J, with 11 bases in between. Germline V gene sequence: CDR1 SGHRS, CDR2 YFSETQ. CDR3 length: 15 residues.

The chain has TRBV7-2 and TRBJ2-3, with D hard to call. Trimming pared 1 base from V and 5 bases from J, leaving 7 bases between. Germline CDR1 is SGHTA and CDR2 is FQGNSA. The CDR3 is 13 amino acids. CDR3 in DNA: TGTGCCAGCAGCTTAGTTAGAGTAGATACGCAGTATTTT. This sequence encodes CASSLVRVDTQYF.

This chain links TRBV28 with TRBJ2-7; 13 positions match TRBD2. Germline V gene lookup returns CDR1 MDHEN and CDR2 SYDVKM. Germline trimming cut 4 bases from V and 0 bases from J; bases unmatched to any gene: 3. This CDR3 has 16 amino acids. The CDR3 protein is CASSSLAGGVSYEQYF. CDR3 coding DNA: TGTGCCAGCAGTTCACTAGCGGGGGGGGTCTCCTACGAGCAGTACTTC.

CDR3 protein: CASSLLAGGTVWTQYF. The CDR3 DNA sequence: TGCGCCAGCAGCTTGCTAGCGGGAGGGACCGTCTGGACGCAGTATTTT. The chain links TRBV5-1 to TRBJ2-3, with 12 bases that match TRBD2. Unmatched junction bases numbered 9, after V lost 1 base and J lost 9 bases. CDR3 length equals 16 residues. Germline V gene data show CDR1 as SGHRS and CDR2 as YFSETQ.

The rearrangement joins TRBV28 to TRBJ2-3; possible D gene TRBD1, 5 bases. This CDR3 is built from 15 residues. Trimming removed 4 bases from V and 3 bases from J, with 14 bases in between. The germline V gene encodes CDR1 MDHEN and CDR2 SYDVKM. The CDR3 DNA is TGTGCCAGCAGTTCCCCAGGGAAGGGGACAGATACGCAGTATTTT. It specifies CASSSPGKGTDTQYF.

The chain carries TRBV10-1 and TRBJ2-1, with D uncertain. Germline V gene sequence: CDR1 WNHNN, CDR2 SYGVQD (reference sequence). The CDR3 covers 16 residues. Between the trimmed V and J ends, which lost 0 bases and 8 bases, there was a span of 17 bases. The CDR3 DNA is TGCGCCAGCAGTGAGTCGTTAAAGGGCGCGGTCCATGAGCAGTTCTTC. Protein: CASSESLKGAVHEQFF.

V and J are TRBV7-8 and TRBJ1-2, with D hard to call. This CDR3 contains 17 residues. The germline V gene has CDR1 SGHVS and CDR2 FQNEAQ. Trimming took 1 base from V and 5 from J, leaving 20 bases between them. The CDR3 DNA follows: TGTGCCAGCAGCTTAGTTATTTTGGGTTCCGCTCGGTATGGCTACACCTTC. Translated: CASSLVILGSARYGYTF.

A few counts support this clone. At the DNA level, this CDR3 is encoded by other sequences in the same sample as well. The genes are TRBV27 and TRBJ2-7, with D perhaps TRBD2 (6 bases). Germline assignment: CDR1 MNHEY and CDR2 SMNVEV (reference sequence). V dropped 5 bases and J dropped 1 base, with 12 bases sitting between them. The CDR3 length is 14 residues. The CDR3 region is CASSPRSGSYEQYF. The CDR3 coding sequence is TGTGCCAGCAGTCCCCGTAGCGGATCCTACGAGCAGTACTTC.

This sequence joins TRBV6-5 and TRBJ2-7; TRBD2 agrees at 7 bases. The CDR3 covers 13 residues. Looked up from germline, CDR1 is MNHEY and CDR2 is SVGAGI. V was pared by 7 bases and J by 2 bases, with 5 bases of the junction left unmatched. Written as DNA, the CDR3 is TGTGCCAGCACCGGGGGAGGGACCTACGAGCAGTACTTC. Its protein product is CASTGGGTYEQYF.

CDR3 nucleotides: TGTGCCAGCAGTGAAGGGGGGACAGGGGCCCACGAGCAGTACTTC. Its translation is CASSEGGTGAHEQYF. The chain has TRBV2 and TRBJ2-7, with TRBD1 matching 10 bases. The CDR3 is 15 residues long. J was trimmed by 5 bases and V by 1 base; bases with no gene match: 5. Germline-derived CDR1 and CDR2 are SNHLY and FYNNEI.

A single count supports this clone. CDR3 bases: TGCGCCAGCAGCTCTTTGGGACAGGGGAGCACCGGGGAGCTGTTTTTT. As protein: CASSSLGQGSTGELFF. This chain uses TRBV5-1 with TRBJ2-2, with TRBD1 matching over 10 bases. V dropped 3 bases and J dropped 4; count of bases not matched to a gene: 6. Germline loops: CDR1 SGHRS, CDR2 YFSETQ. CDR3 length equals 16 residues.

The chain joins TRBV5-5 to TRBJ2-7, with D possibly TRBD2 on 7 matching bases. The germline V gene encodes CDR1 SGHKS and CDR2 YYEKEE (reference sequence). The V end lost 0 bases, the J end lost 2 bases, and 15 bases lay between the germline ends. This CDR3 has 16 amino acids. The chain's CDR3 is CASSLEYAGATYEQYF. The CDR3 coding sequence is TGTGCCAGCAGCTTGGAATACGCGGGGGCCACCTACGAGCAGTACTTC.

The chain has TRBV27 and TRBJ2-7; D uncertain. Trimming left V 4 bases short and J 7 bases short, with 17 bases between. The CDR3 is 14 residues long. Germline V CDR1 and CDR2: MNHEY, SMNVEV (reference sequence). CDR3 amino acids: CASSSPLRSQEQYF. For the CDR3, the DNA is TGTGCCAGCAGTTCACCCCTCCGATCTCAAGAGCAGTACTTC.

This clone was counted between two and nine times. The chain uses TRBV14 and TRBJ2-1, with 10 positions matching TRBD2. The trim removed 1 base at V and 4 bases at J, leaving 10 bases unmatched. The CDR3 totals 18 residues. The germline gives CDR1 SGHDN, CDR2 FVKESK. For the CDR3, the DNA is TGTGCCAGCAGCCAAGGTGGGCCTAGCGGGGGCCGATACAATGAGCAGTTCTTC. Translation gives CASSQGGPSGGRYNEQFF.

V gene TRBV5-4 combines with J gene TRBJ2-7, with D hard to call. Trimming took 0 bases from V and 0 from J, leaving 7 bases between them. The V gene's germline CDR1 is SGHNT and CDR2 YYREEE (reference sequence). This CDR3 contains 14 residues. CDR3 DNA sequence: TGTGCCAGCAGCTTGGTTGTGGGCTCCTACGAGCAGTACTTC. Encoded protein: CASSLVVGSYEQYF.

CDR3 sequence: CASSFSGNTGELFF. The CDR3 region has the DNA TGTGCCAGCAGCTTTTCCGGGAACACCGGGGAGCTGTTTTTT. This sequence joins TRBV7-9 and TRBJ2-2, with no clear D. CDR1 and CDR2 (germline): SEHNR, FQNEAQ (reference sequence). CDR3 length: 14 amino acids. Trimming pared 3 bases from V and 1 base from J, leaving 6 bases between.

This sequence joins TRBV28 and TRBJ2-3, with D tentatively TRBD1 or TRBD2 (5 bases each). The CDR3 runs to 21 residues. Between the trimmed V and J ends, which lost 5 bases and 11 bases, there was a span of 41 bases. Germline CDR1 is MDHEN and CDR2 is SYDVKM. In DNA, the CDR3 is TGTGCCAGCAGTCCCCGATCCAGTCCCGGGACGGGGATCAGGGCACAGTACGGGCAGTATTTT. Protein: CASSPRSSPGTGIRAQYGQYF.

The chain uses TRBV7-9 and TRBJ2-1; 8 bases are a match to TRBD2. The CDR3 extends over 17 amino acids. The germline CDR1 and CDR2 sequences are SEHNR and FQNEAQ (reference sequence). V lost 5 bases, J lost 3 bases, and 12 bases stayed unmatched. CDR3 protein: CASSLRGRTSRYNEQFF. CDR3 DNA sequence: TGTGCCAGCAGCCTGAGAGGTAGGACTAGCCGCTACAATGAGCAGTTCTTC.

The chain combines TRBV5-8 with TRBJ1-1, with D maybe TRBD1 (5 bases). In germline, CDR1 is SGHTS, CDR2 YDEGEE. V was clipped by 5 bases and J by 6 bases, with 14 bases between them. The CDR3 runs 13 residues. This chain's CDR3 is CASRGELGAEAFF. The CDR3 DNA reads as TGTGCCAGCAGGGGGGAGTTGGGCGCTGAAGCTTTCTTT.

This clone has ten or more counts. This chain connects TRBV2 to TRBJ2-2; TRBD1 aligns across 10 bases. There are 14 residues in the CDR3. Germline-derived CDR1 and CDR2 are SNHLY and FYNNEI. The junction had 3 bases not matched to a gene; V was cut back by 6 bases and J by 5 bases. The CDR3 spells CASSGTGETGELFF. The CDR3 DNA reads as TGTGCCAGCAGCGGGACAGGGGAAACCGGGGAGCTGTTTTTT.

CDR3 region: CASSLARGRGAEAFF. The CDR3 coding sequence is TGTGCCAGCAGCTTGGCACGGGGGCGCGGGGCTGAAGCTTTCTTT. This sequence joins TRBV5-4 and TRBJ1-1, with D perhaps TRBD1 (6 bases). CDR1 and CDR2 (germline): SGHNT, YYREEE (reference sequence). The CDR3 is 15 amino acids. Trimming took off 0 bases at V and 6 bases at J, with 15 bases between the two ends. Together with reference TRBV5-4 and TRBJ1-1, the CDR3 gives the full variable domain: ETGVTQSPTHLIKTRGQQVTLRCSSQSGHNTVSWYQQALGQGPQFIFQYYREEENGRGNFPPRFSGLQFPNYSSELNVNALELDDSALYLCASSLARGRGAEAFFGQGTRLTVV.

This sequence joins TRBV4-1 and TRBJ2-1, with 8 bases matching TRBD2. V dropped 7 bases and J dropped 5; count of bases not matched to a gene: 7. This CDR3 is 14 amino acids long. CDR1 MGHRA and CDR2 YSYEKL come from the germline V gene. The CDR3, as DNA: TGCGCCAGCAAGAGAGCGGGAGCAAACAATGAGCAGTTCTTC. It codes for CASKRAGANNEQFF.

Note on this clone: In the same sample, other DNA sequences code for this CDR3. This chain connects TRBV28 to TRBJ2-2, with 10 bases aligning to TRBD2. With 6 bases clipped from V and 4 bases from J, the junction kept 2 bases outside the gene matches. The V gene's germline CDR1 is MDHEN and CDR2 SYDVKM. The CDR3 runs 14 residues. The CDR3 spells CASSLAGVTGELFF. CDR3 DNA sequence: TGTGCCAGCAGCCTAGCGGGAGTCACCGGGGAGCTGTTTTTT.